One and the same sample provided the 21 T cell receptor beta chains below, sequenced in a study of a mutant IDH1 vaccine in newly diagnosed glioma. As for time point: baseline, week 1 (first vaccination visit). The treatment denotes: pre-vaccination baseline after standard-of-care therapy. Here immunoSEQ multiplex PCR was the method, and the copy in TCRdb shows in-frame clones only, minus some. The table lists around 37,000 clones, just under 80% of them singletons. This specimen consisted of PBMCs, obtained from a glioma patient treated with radiotherapy, temozolomide or both. Receptor source: a man between 40 and 49 years old with glioma. Some clones in this sample may be carry-over from other donors' samples.

The chain employs TRBV5-6 and TRBJ2-6, with D perhaps matching TRBD1 (5 bases). CDR1 and CDR2 (germline): SGHDT, YYEEEE. The length of the CDR3 is 19 residues. V gave up 2 bases and J gave up 1 base, with 19 bases separating them. The CDR3 loop is CASSFEIMARTSGANVLTF. In DNA form, the CDR3 reads TGTGCCAGCAGCTTCGAAATTATGGCACGGACATCTGGGGCCAACGTCCTGACTTTC.

The genes are TRBV7-2 and TRBJ2-5, with D maybe TRBD1 (6 bases). The CDR3 length is 16 residues. Germline V gives CDR1 SGHTA, CDR2 FQGNSA. V was shortened by 5 bases and J by 0 bases, with 16 bases between the two germline ends. The CDR3 region is CASSPVGQLYQETQYF. Here the CDR3 DNA reads TGTGCCAGCAGCCCGGTAGGACAGCTGTACCAAGAGACCCAGTACTTC.

The chain joins TRBV27 to TRBJ2-7, with TRBD2 matching over 14 bases. The V gene's germline CDR1 is MNHEY and CDR2 SMNVEV (reference sequence). The length of the CDR3 is 16 residues. Losses at the gene ends were 5 bases for V and 0 bases for J; bases not matched to a gene: 3. CDR3: CASSPGTSGSSYEQYF. The CDR3, as DNA: TGTGCCAGCAGTCCAGGGACTAGCGGGAGCTCCTACGAGCAGTACTTC.

This clone has a single count. The chain recombines TRBV4-3 with TRBJ1-1, with 7 bases aligning to TRBD1. The germline gives CDR1 LGHNA, CDR2 YSLEER. The V and J ends lost 0 bases and 6 bases, in that order; junction bases with no gene match: 7. The CDR3 is 15 amino acids. The CDR3 bases are TGCGCCAGCAGCCAAGAGGCAGGGGGATCAGCTGAAGCTTTCTTT. It translates to CASSQEAGGSAEAFF.

A few counts support this clone. This chain uses TRBV14 with TRBJ2-5; maybe TRBD1 (6 bases). The germline V gene encodes CDR1 SGHDN and CDR2 FVKESK. The CDR3 has 16 amino acids. Trimming shortened V by 2 bases and J by 5 bases, and 18 bases separated the two germline ends. The CDR3 protein is CASSQLRGSRGETQYF. In DNA, the CDR3 is TGTGCCAGCAGCCAATTGCGAGGGTCAAGGGGGGAGACCCAGTACTTC.

The rearrangement links TRBV7-2 to TRBJ2-7, with a tentative D call TRBD1 (5 bases). Germline V lookup: CDR1 SGHTA, CDR2 FQGNSA. V was pared by 4 bases and J by 4 bases, with 17 bases between. This CDR3 contains 15 residues. CDR3 in DNA: TGTGCCAGCAGCTCAGACAGTTCTGGCATTTACGAGCAGTACTTC. Encoded protein: CASSSDSSGIYEQYF.

This clone has only one observation. V gene TRBV25-1 combines with J gene TRBJ1-5; a weak D match, TRBD1 (6 bases). CDR1 and CDR2 from the germline V gene are MGHDK and SYGVNS. V was shortened by 4 bases and J by 6 bases, with 16 bases between the two germline ends. The CDR3 covers 15 residues. The CDR3 DNA sequence: TGTGCCAGCAGTGGGATTGGGGGCCCGGGTCAGCCCCAGCATTTT. Translating gives CASSGIGGPGQPQHF.

The gene calls are TRBV7-2 and TRBJ1-2, with D perhaps matching TRBD1 (5 bases). V was cut by 1 base and J by 3 bases, with 12 bases left in between. Germline values: CDR1 SGHTA, CDR2 FQGNSA. This CDR3 has 15 residues. The chain's CDR3 is CASSLVTGGDYGYTF. DNA of the CDR3: TGTGCCAGCAGCTTAGTAACCGGGGGGGACTATGGCTACACCTTC.

The rearrangement joins TRBV12-5 to TRBJ2-1; D might be TRBD2 (6 bases). The germline V and J ends were trimmed by 5 bases and 12 bases, with 14 bases remaining between them. The CDR3 contains 12 residues. Looked up from germline, CDR1 is LGHNT and CDR2 is FRNRAP. CDR3 sequence reads: CASGAAGTLQFF. The CDR3 nucleotides read TGTGCTAGTGGTGCCGCGGGGACTTTGCAGTTCTTC.

A few counts support this clone. The CDR3 region is CASSEAGLTEAFF. CDR3 nucleotide sequence: TGCGCCAGCAGCGAAGCAGGCCTAACTGAAGCTTTCTTT. The rearrangement uses TRBV4-1 and TRBJ1-1; D unresolved. Germline values: CDR1 MGHRA, CDR2 YSYEKL. This CDR3 has 13 residues. Trimming left V 5 bases short and J 5 bases short, with 12 bases between.

V and J are TRBV5-1 and TRBJ2-1, with 10 bases aligning to TRBD2. With V trimmed by 3 bases and J by 8 bases, 8 bases remained unmatched. There are 15 residues in the CDR3. Germline V lookup: CDR1 SGHRS, CDR2 YFSETQ. DNA of the CDR3: TGCGCCAGCAGCTCTACTAGCGGGGACCTCGATGAGCAGTTCTTC. Translation: CASSSTSGDLDEQFF.

The genes are TRBV19 and TRBJ2-7, with D unresolved. The ends were cut back, 3 bases at V and 1 base at J, with 13 bases in the middle. The CDR3 runs to 15 residues. CDR1 and CDR2 from the germline V gene are LNHDA and SQIVND (reference sequence). The CDR3 sequence is CASSISAPGSYEQYF. The CDR3, as DNA: TGTGCCAGTAGTATCAGCGCGCCCGGGTCCTACGAGCAGTACTTC.

The rearrangement links TRBV5-6 to TRBJ2-7; tentatively, D is TRBD1 (7 bases). Germline V gene data show CDR1 as SGHDT and CDR2 as YYEEEE. The CDR3 is made up of 14 amino acids. The V gene lost 4 bases and the J gene lost 2 bases, with 13 bases spanning the gap. The CDR3 reads CASSAAGQTYEQYF. Here the CDR3 DNA reads TGTGCCAGCAGCGCGGCGGGACAGACCTACGAGCAGTACTTC.

This clone has just a few counts. The V call is TRBV14, the J call TRBJ2-6, with D possibly TRBD2 on 6 matching bases. V was pared by 1 base and J by 2 bases, with 15 bases between. This CDR3 contains 18 residues. Germline V lookup: CDR1 SGHDN, CDR2 FVKESK. CDR3 protein: CASSQVGTGWAGANVLTF. The CDR3 DNA reads TGTGCCAGCAGCCAAGTAGGGACTGGGTGGGCTGGGGCCAACGTCCTGACTTTC.

The chain carries TRBV7-2 and TRBJ2-3, with 8 bases lining up with TRBD1. Germline assignment: CDR1 SGHTA and CDR2 FQGNSA. V lost 1 base, J lost 5 bases, and 5 bases stayed unmatched. This CDR3 comprises 15 residues. In DNA, the CDR3 is TGTGCCAGCAGCTTAGGCCAGGGGGCGGGAGATACGCAGTATTTT. This encodes CASSLGQGAGDTQYF.

This clone was seen a few times. The chain joins TRBV19 to TRBJ1-2; no clear D. Per the germline V gene, CDR1 is LNHDA and CDR2 is SQIVND (reference sequence). The V gene lost 5 bases and the J gene lost 8 bases, with 12 bases spanning the gap. This CDR3 is built from 12 residues. The CDR3: CASSYRLNGYTF. The CDR3 region has the DNA TGTGCCAGTAGTTATAGGTTGAACGGCTACACCTTC.

The CDR3 loop reads CASIRDTTYEQYF. Here the CDR3 DNA reads TGTGCCAGCATTCGGGACACTACCTACGAGCAGTACTTC. This chain uses TRBV2 with TRBJ2-7; the D gene is possibly TRBD1 (6 bases). V dropped 7 bases and J dropped 2 bases, with 12 bases sitting between them. CDR3 length: 13 amino acids. Germline values: CDR1 SNHLY, CDR2 FYNNEI.

V gene TRBV21-1 combines with J gene TRBJ1-4. TRBV21-1 is recorded as a pseudogene. The CDR3 sequence is 21 residues long. The CDR3 protein is CASSIATLTAHLTPGRMKLFF. The CDR3 coding sequence is TGTGCCAGCAGCATAGCCACCCTGACAGCCCATTTGACGCCGGGGAGGATGAAACTGTTTTTT.

The chain combines TRBV5-4 with TRBJ2-7, with TRBD1 matching over 7 bases. Germline values: CDR1 SGHNT, CDR2 YYREEE (reference sequence). This CDR3 has 13 residues. V lost 4 bases and J lost 6; bases outside the gene matches: 7. The CDR3 region has the DNA TGTGCCAGCAGCCGACAGGGAAATCGCGAGCAGTACTTC. This codes for CASSRQGNREQYF. Combining the CDR3 with reference TRBV5-4 and TRBJ2-7 gives the whole variable domain ETGVTQSPTHLIKTRGQQVTLRCSSQSGHNTVSWYQQALGQGPQFIFQYYREEENGRGNFPPRFSGLQFPNYSSELNVNALELDDSALYLCASSRQGNREQYFGPGTRLTVT.

In DNA, the CDR3 is TGTGCCAGCAGGAGGGACATACCTAATGAAAAACTGTTTTTT. Protein: CASRRDIPNEKLFF. This chain links TRBV27 with TRBJ1-4, with D maybe TRBD1 (6 bases). V gave up 6 bases and J gave up 3 bases, with 11 bases separating them. The CDR3 has 14 residues. Germline V lookup: CDR1 MNHEY, CDR2 SMNVEV (reference sequence).

Only a few counts were recorded for this clone. CDR3: CASSPGNTNEKLFF. The DNA of the CDR3 is TGTGCCAGCTCACCGGGTAATACTAATGAAAAACTGTTTTTT. The chain carries TRBV18 and TRBJ1-4; D not resolved. Germline assignment: CDR1 KGHSH and CDR2 LQKENI. The CDR3 totals 14 residues. V was cut by 3 bases and J by 2 bases, with 7 bases left in between.